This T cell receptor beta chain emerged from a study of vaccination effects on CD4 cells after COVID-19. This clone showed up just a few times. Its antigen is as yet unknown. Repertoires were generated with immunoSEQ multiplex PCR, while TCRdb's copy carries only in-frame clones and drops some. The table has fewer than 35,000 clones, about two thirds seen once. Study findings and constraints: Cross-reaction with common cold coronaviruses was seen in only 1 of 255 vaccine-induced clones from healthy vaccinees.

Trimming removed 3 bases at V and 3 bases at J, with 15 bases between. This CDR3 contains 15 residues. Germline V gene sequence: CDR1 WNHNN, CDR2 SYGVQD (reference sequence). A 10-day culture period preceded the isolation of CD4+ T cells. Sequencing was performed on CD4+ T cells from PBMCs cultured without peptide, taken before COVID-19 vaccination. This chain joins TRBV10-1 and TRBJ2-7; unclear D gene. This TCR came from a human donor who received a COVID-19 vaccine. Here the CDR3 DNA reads TGCGCCAGCAGTGATCCAGCCGGAAACCTCTACGAGCAGTACTTC. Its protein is CASSDPAGNLYEQYF.